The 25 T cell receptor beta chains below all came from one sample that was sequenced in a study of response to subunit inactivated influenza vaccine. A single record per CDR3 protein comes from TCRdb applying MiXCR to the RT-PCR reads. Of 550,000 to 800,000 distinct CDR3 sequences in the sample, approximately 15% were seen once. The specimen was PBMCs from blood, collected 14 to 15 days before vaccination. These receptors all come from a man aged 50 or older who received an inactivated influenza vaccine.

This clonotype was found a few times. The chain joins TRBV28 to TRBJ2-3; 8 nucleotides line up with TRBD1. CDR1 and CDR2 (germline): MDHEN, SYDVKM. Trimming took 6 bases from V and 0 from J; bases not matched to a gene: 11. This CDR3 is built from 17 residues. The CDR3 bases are TGTGCCAGCAGATCTAACAGGGGGACCCAAAGCACAGATACGCAGTATTTT. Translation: CASRSNRGTQSTDTQYF.

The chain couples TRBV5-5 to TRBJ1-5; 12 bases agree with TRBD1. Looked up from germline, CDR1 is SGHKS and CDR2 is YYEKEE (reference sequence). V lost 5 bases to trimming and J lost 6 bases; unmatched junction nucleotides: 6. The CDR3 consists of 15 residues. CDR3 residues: CASSSGTGGGQPQHF. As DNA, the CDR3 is TGTGCCAGCAGTTCCGGGACAGGGGGCGGTCAGCCCCAGCATTTT. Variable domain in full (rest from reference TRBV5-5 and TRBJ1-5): DAGVTQSPTHLIKTRGQQVTLRCSPISGHKSVSWYQQVLGQGPQFIFQYYEKEERGRGNFPDRFSARQFPNYSSELNVNALLLGDSALYLCASSSGTGGGQPQHFGDGTRLSIL.

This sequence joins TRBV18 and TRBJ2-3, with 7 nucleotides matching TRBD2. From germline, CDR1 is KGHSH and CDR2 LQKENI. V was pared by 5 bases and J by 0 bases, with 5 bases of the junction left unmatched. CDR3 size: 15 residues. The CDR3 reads CASSMASGSTDTQYF. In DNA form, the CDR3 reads TGTGCCAGCTCAATGGCTAGCGGAAGCACAGATACGCAGTATTTT.

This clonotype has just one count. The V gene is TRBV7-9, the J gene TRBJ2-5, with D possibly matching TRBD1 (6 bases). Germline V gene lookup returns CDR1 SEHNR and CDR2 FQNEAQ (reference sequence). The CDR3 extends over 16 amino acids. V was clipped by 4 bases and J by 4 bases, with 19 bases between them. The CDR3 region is CASSSGVTGQRETQYF. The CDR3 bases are TGTGCCAGCAGCTCTGGGGTTACAGGGCAGAGAGAGACCCAGTACTTC.

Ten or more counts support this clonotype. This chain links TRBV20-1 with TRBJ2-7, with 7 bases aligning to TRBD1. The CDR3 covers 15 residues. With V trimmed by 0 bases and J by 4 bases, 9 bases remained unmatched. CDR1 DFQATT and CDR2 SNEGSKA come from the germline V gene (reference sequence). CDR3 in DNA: TGCAGTGCTAGAGAAGACAGGGCCACGGGGTACGAGCAGTACTTC. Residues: CSAREDRATGYEQYF.

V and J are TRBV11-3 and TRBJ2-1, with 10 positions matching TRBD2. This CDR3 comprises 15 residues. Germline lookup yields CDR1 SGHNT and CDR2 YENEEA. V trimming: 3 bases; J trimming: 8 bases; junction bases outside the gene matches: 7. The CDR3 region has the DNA TGTGCCAGCAGCTTTTCTAGCGGGAGTGTGTATGAGCAGTTCTTC. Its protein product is CASSFSSGSVYEQFF.

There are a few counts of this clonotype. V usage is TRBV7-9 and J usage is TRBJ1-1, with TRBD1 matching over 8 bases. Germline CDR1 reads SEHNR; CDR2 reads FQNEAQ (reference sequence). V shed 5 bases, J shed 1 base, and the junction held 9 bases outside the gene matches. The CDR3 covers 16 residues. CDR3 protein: CASSGPGDRQNTEAFF. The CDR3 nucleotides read TGTGCCAGCAGCGGCCCGGGGGACAGGCAGAACACTGAAGCTTTCTTT.

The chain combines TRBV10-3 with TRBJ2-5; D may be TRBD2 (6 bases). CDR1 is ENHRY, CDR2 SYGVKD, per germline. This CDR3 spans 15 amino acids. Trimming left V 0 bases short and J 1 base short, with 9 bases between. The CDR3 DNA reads TGTGCCATCAGTGAGTCCGACGGGGGCCAAGAGACCCAGTACTTC. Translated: CAISESDGGQETQYF.

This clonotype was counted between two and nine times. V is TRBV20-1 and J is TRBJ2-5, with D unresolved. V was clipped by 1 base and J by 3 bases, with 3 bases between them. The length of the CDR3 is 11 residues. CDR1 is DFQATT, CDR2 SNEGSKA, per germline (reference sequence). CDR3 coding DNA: TGCAGTGCTAGAGTAGAAGAGACCCAGTACTTC. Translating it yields CSARVEETQYF.

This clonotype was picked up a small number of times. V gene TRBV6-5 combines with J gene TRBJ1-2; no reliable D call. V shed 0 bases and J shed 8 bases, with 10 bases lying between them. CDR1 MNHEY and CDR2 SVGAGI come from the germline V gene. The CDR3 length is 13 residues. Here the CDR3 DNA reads TGTGCCAGCAGTTACTCGACACCCTTCGGCTACACCTTC. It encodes CASSYSTPFGYTF.

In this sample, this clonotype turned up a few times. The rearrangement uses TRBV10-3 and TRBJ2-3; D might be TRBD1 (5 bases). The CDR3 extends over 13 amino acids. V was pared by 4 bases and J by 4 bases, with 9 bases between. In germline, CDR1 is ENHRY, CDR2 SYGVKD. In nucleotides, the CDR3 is TGTGCCATCAGTGCTCAGGGCCCAGATACGCAGTATTTT. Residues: CAISAQGPDTQYF.

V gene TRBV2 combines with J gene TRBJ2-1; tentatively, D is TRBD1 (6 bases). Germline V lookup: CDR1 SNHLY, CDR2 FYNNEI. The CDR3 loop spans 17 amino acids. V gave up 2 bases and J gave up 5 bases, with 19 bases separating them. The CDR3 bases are TGTGCCAGCAGTGAAAAGTGGCTGGGGGCGGGCCACAATGAGCAGTTCTTC. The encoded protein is CASSEKWLGAGHNEQFF.

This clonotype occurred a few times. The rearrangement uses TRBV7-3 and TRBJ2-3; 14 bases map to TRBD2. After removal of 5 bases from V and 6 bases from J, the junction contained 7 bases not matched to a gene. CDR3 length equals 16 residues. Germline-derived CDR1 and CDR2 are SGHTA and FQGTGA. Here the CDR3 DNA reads TGTGCCAGCAGCCCCCCGGGACTAGCGGGAGTTGATACGCAGTATTTT. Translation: CASSPPGLAGVDTQYF.

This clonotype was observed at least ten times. The CDR3 DNA is TGTGCCACCAGTGGACCGACAACGAACACCGGGGAGCTGTTTTTT. This translates into CATSGPTTNTGELFF. This chain connects TRBV24-1 to TRBJ2-2; D not resolved. Germline V lookup: CDR1 KGHDR, CDR2 SFDVKD. CDR3 length: 15 amino acids. V gave up 5 bases and J gave up 0 bases, with 9 bases separating them.

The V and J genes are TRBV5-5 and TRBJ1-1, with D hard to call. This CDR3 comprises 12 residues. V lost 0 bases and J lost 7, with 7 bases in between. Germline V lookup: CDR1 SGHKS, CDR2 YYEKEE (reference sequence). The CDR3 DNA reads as TGTGCCAGCAGCTTGGATCAATTTGAAGCTTTCTTT. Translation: CASSLDQFEAFF. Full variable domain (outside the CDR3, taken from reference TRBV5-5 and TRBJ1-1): DAGVTQSPTHLIKTRGQQVTLRCSPISGHKSVSWYQQVLGQGPQFIFQYYEKEERGRGNFPDRFSARQFPNYSSELNVNALLLGDSALYLCASSLDQFEAFFGQGTRLTVV.

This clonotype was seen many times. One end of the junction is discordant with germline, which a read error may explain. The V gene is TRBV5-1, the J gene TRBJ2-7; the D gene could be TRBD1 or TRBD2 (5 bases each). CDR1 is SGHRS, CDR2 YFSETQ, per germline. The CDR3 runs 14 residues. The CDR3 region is CASSLSGGSPYPHF. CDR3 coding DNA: TGCGCCAGCAGCTTGTCTGGGGGATCTCCTTATCCCCACTTC.

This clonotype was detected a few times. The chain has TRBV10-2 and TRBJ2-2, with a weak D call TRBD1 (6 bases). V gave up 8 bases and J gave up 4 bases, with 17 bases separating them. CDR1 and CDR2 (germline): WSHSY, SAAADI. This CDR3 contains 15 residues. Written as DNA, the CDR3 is TGCGCCAGCGGGCGTCAGGGGTTAGGCACCGGGGAGCTGTTTTTT. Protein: CASGRQGLGTGELFF.

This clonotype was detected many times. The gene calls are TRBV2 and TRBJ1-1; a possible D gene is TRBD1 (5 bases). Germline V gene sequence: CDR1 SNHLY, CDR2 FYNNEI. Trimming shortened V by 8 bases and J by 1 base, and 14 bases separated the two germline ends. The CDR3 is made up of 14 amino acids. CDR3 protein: CASLRGGGNTEAFF. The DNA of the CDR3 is TGTGCCAGCCTCCGGGGGGGAGGGAACACTGAAGCTTTCTTT.

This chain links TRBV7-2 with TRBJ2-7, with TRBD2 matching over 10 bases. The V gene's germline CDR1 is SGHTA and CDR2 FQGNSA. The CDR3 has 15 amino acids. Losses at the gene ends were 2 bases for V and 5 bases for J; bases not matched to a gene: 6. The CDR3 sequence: CASSLFSAGGDEQYF. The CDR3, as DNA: TGTGCCAGCAGCTTATTCTCAGCGGGGGGGGACGAGCAGTACTTC.

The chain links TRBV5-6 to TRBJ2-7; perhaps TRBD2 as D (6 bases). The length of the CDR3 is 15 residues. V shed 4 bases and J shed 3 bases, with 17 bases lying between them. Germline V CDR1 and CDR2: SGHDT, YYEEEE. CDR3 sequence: CASSPGGGSHYEQYF. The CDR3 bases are TGTGCCAGCAGCCCGGGTGGAGGGTCTCACTACGAGCAGTACTTC.

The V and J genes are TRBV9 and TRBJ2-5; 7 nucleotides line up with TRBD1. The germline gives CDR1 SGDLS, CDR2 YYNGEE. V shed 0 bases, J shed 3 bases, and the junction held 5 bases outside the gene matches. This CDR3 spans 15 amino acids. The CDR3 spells CASSVATGEKETQYF. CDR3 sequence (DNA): TGTGCCAGCAGCGTAGCCACAGGGGAGAAAGAGACCCAGTACTTC.

DNA for the CDR3: TGTGCCAGCAGCCTATTCGGGACAGGGGGGCAAGAGACCCAGTACTTC. As protein: CASSLFGTGGQETQYF. The chain is built from TRBV7-8 and TRBJ2-5; 11 positions agree with TRBD1. This CDR3 has 16 amino acids. V was pared by 5 bases and J by 2 bases, with 7 bases of the junction left unmatched. CDR1 and CDR2 from the germline V gene are SGHVS and FQNEAQ.

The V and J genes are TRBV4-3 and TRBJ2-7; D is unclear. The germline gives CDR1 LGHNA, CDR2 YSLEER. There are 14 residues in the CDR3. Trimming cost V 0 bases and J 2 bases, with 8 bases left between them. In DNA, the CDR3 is TGCGCCAGCAGCCAAGAGGAGAGTACCTACGAGCAGTACTTC. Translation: CASSQEESTYEQYF.

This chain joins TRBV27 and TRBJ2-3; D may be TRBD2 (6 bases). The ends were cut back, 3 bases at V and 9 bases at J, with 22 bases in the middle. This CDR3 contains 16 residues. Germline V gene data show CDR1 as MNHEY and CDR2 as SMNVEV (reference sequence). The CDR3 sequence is CASSLISGRGMGTQYF. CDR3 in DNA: TGTGCCAGCAGTTTGATTAGCGGCCGGGGTATGGGGACGCAGTATTTT.

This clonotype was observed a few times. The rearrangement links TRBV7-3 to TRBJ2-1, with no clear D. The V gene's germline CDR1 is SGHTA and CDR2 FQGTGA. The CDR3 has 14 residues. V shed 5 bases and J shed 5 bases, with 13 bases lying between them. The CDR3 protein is CASSPRPQDNEQFF. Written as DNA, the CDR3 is TGTGCCAGCAGCCCCCGACCACAAGACAATGAGCAGTTCTTC.